Below, 9 T cell receptor beta chains from the same sample are listed, as sequenced in a study of blood T cell repertoires in COVID-19 (dated by TCRdb to 2020 to 2021). The library relied on the immunoSEQ multiplex PCR assay. TCRdb holds this immuneACCESS table with in-frame rearrangements only. Some clones are missing; in checked studies, unresolved V genes explain under half, and the rest has no known cause. The sample data list about 110,000 clones, and roughly 75% of these were observed just once. Around 4% of the sample belongs to the ten largest clones. The material sequenced was peripheral blood. Receptors originate from a human donor in a cohort sampled during active or convalescent COVID-19.

This chain uses TRBV28 with TRBJ1-5, with a weak D call TRBD1 (6 bases). Germline V lookup: CDR1 MDHEN, CDR2 SYDVKM. The CDR3 is made up of 14 amino acids. V lost 6 bases and J lost 0, with 9 bases in between. The CDR3 DNA follows: TGTGCCAGCAGCCGGGACAATAGCAATCAGCCCCAGCATTTT. This codes for CASSRDNSNQPQHF.

The chain has TRBV3-1 (or the pseudogene TRBV3-2) and TRBJ1-3, with TRBD1 matching over 7 bases. Trimming took 4 bases from V and 2 from J; bases not matched to a gene: 5. Germline V lookup: CDR1 LGHDT, CDR2 YNNKEL (reference sequence). The CDR3 runs to 15 residues. CDR3 region: CASSPTGTAGNTIYF. Written as DNA, the CDR3 is TGTGCCAGCAGCCCGACCGGGACAGCTGGAAACACCATATATTTT.

The rearrangement joins TRBV19 to TRBJ1-6, with D possibly being TRBD1 (5 bases). Deletions cut 7 bases from V and 7 bases from J, with 11 bases between. This CDR3 comprises 13 residues. Looked up from germline, CDR1 is LNHDA and CDR2 is SQIVND (reference sequence). The CDR3 bases are TGTGCCAGTAAACAGGCATCGAATTCACCCCTCCACTTT. It translates to CASKQASNSPLHF.

This clone was counted between two and nine times. The chain is built from TRBV27 and TRBJ1-6, with D unclear. Trimming left V 9 bases short and J 0 bases short, with 6 bases between. CDR3 length equals 13 residues. Germline CDR1 reads MNHEY; CDR2 reads SMNVEV (reference sequence). The CDR3 spells CASGSSYNSPLHF. The CDR3 bases are TGTGCCAGTGGGAGCTCCTATAATTCACCCCTCCACTTT.

The count of this clone is one. The CDR3 bases are TGTGCCAGCAGCCCCCTAAGCAATCAGCCCCAGCATTTT. Translating gives CASSPLSNQPQHF. V is TRBV7-6 and J is TRBJ1-5; D unresolved. Germline values: CDR1 SGHVS, CDR2 FNYEAQ. The CDR3 totals 13 residues. Trimming took off 5 bases at V and 1 base at J, with 6 bases between the two ends.

This clone was observed a single time. The chain couples TRBV30 to TRBJ1-2; maybe TRBD1 (5 bases). The CDR3 extends over 15 amino acids. Trimming cost V 4 bases and J 3 bases, with 18 bases left between them. Germline assignment: CDR1 GTSNPN and CDR2 SVGIG (reference sequence). CDR3 in amino acids: CAWNGLDWGDYGYTF. The CDR3 nucleotides are TGTGCCTGGAACGGGCTTGATTGGGGGGACTATGGCTACACCTTC.

V usage is TRBV19 and J usage is TRBJ1-5, with 9 bases that match TRBD1. J lost 5 bases, V lost 3 bases, and 5 bases had no gene match. The CDR3 has 15 amino acids. Germline values: CDR1 LNHDA, CDR2 SQIVND (reference sequence). The CDR3 loop is CASSIGGQGYQPQHF. DNA for the CDR3: TGTGCCAGTAGTATCGGTGGACAGGGGTATCAGCCCCAGCATTTT. The full variable domain, with the rest looked up from reference TRBV19 and TRBJ1-5, is DGGITQSPKYLFRKEGQNVTLSCEQNLNHDAMYWYRQDPGQGLRLIYYSQIVNDFQKGDIAEGYSVSREKKESFPLTVTSAQKNPTAFYLCASSIGGQGYQPQHFGDGTRLSIL.

This chain joins TRBV28 and TRBJ1-2; the D gene is possibly TRBD1 (6 bases). The CDR3 sequence is 13 residues long. Per germline, CDR1 MDHEN and CDR2 SYDVKM. Trimming took off 4 bases at V and 12 bases at J, with 18 bases between the two ends. CDR3 in amino acids: CASSWGGAAPDTF. Written as DNA, the CDR3 is TGTGCCAGCAGTTGGGGGGGCGCCGCGCCGGACACCTTC.

The chain employs TRBV7-8 and TRBJ2-1, with a tentative D call TRBD2 (5 bases). The CDR3 totals 13 residues. V lost 2 bases, J lost 11 bases, and 13 bases lay in between. CDR1 SGHVS and CDR2 FQNEAQ come from the germline V gene. The CDR3 bases are TGTGCCAGCAGCTTAACCTGGACTCTTCAGCAGTTCTTC. Protein: CASSLTWTLQQFF.